The next 3 T cell receptor beta chains were all read from a single sample in a study of radiotherapy plus CTLA-4 blockade in lung cancer. Clones were read by immunoSEQ multiplex PCR, and TCRdb kept only the in-frame ones, dropping some. This table has about 82,000 clones, about three quarters appearing once. Here the sequenced sample was peripheral blood, taken from a patient treated with radiotherapy plus ipilimumab. The receptors were sampled from a human donor with non-small cell lung cancer that progressed on radiotherapy plus ipilimumab.

The genes are TRBV9 and TRBJ2-5; possibly TRBD2 for D (5 bases). Germline values: CDR1 SGDLS, CDR2 YYNGEE. The CDR3 runs 15 residues. V dropped 0 bases and J dropped 1 base, with 10 bases sitting between them. Here the CDR3 DNA reads TGTGCCAGCAGCGTAGTTCCTGCGGGCCAAGAGACCCAGTACTTC. Protein sequence: CASSVVPAGQETQYF.

The V and J genes are TRBV12-5 and TRBJ1-1; 7 bases match TRBD1. After removal of 3 bases from V and 0 bases from J, the junction contained 16 bases not matched to a gene. The CDR3 sequence is 19 residues long. Germline lookup yields CDR1 LGHNT and CDR2 FRNRAP. CDR3 nucleotide sequence: TGTGCTAGTGGTTTCACACTGGACGGTAAGGGGGCCATGAACACTGAAGCTTTCTTT. As protein: CASGFTLDGKGAMNTEAFF. Combining the CDR3 with reference TRBV12-5 and TRBJ1-1 gives the whole variable domain DARVTQTPRHKVTEMGQEVTMRCQPILGHNTVFWYRQTMMQGLELLAYFRNRAPLDDSGMPKDRFSAEMPDATLATLKIQPSEPRDSAVYFCASGFTLDGKGAMNTEAFFGQGTRLTVV.

V gene TRBV9 combines with J gene TRBJ2-1; 7 bases are shared with TRBD1. The CDR3 sequence is 14 residues long. Germline loops: CDR1 SGDLS, CDR2 YYNGEE. The V and J ends lost 4 bases and 7 bases, in that order; junction bases with no gene match: 8. The CDR3 region has the DNA TGTGCCAGCAGCCCCCGACAGGGCGGGAATGAGCAGTTCTTC. The encoded protein is CASSPRQGGNEQFF.